The 7 T cell receptor beta chains reported below all come from one sample, sequenced in a study of identical twins. TCRdb called the 5' RACE reads again in MiXCR, with one record for every CDR3 protein. The sample yields approximately 590,000 distinct CDR3 sequences, 9.6% seen once. These same data were also listed under a study on yellow fever vaccine responses in identical twins.

Material for sequencing was PBMCs. These receptors were obtained from a young woman in good health.

This clonotype was counted at least ten times. The chain carries TRBV11-2 and TRBJ2-5; 9 bases agree with TRBD1. Trimming cost V 1 base and J 4 bases; bases outside gene matches: 10. There are 17 residues in the CDR3. Germline lookup yields CDR1 SGHAT and CDR2 FQNNGV. CDR3 nucleotides: TGTGCCAGCAGCTTAGGGGGGGGGACAGGGATGAGAGAGACCCAGTACTTC. Protein sequence: CASSLGGGTGMRETQYF.

This clonotype was picked up a small number of times. The gene calls are TRBV4-1 and TRBJ1-1, with D unclear. The CDR3 contains 14 residues. Trimming took off 0 bases at V and 1 base at J, with 6 bases between the two ends. Germline values: CDR1 MGHRA, CDR2 YSYEKL. CDR3 sequence: CASSQEDQNTEAFF. CDR3 DNA: TGCGCCAGCAGCCAAGAAGACCAGAACACTGAAGCTTTCTTT.

V is TRBV18 and J is TRBJ2-5; D uncertain. V lost 3 bases and J lost 5, with 10 bases in between. This CDR3 is 13 amino acids long. The germline V gene encodes CDR1 KGHSH and CDR2 LQKENI. DNA of the CDR3: TGTGCCAGCTCACCGGCCACCAGGGAGACCCAGTACTTC. Its translation is CASSPATRETQYF.

The genes are TRBV18 and TRBJ2-7; D gene unclear. Deletions cut 4 bases from V and 2 bases from J, with 18 bases between. There are 16 residues in the CDR3. CDR1 KGHSH and CDR2 LQKENI come from the germline V gene. CDR3: CASSRLQAGTPYEQYF. CDR3 nucleotide sequence: TGTGCCAGCTCACGCCTTCAAGCAGGAACCCCCTACGAGCAGTACTTC. The complete variable domain, with remaining parts taken from reference TRBV18 and TRBJ2-7, reads NAGVMQNPRHLVRRRGQEARLRCSPMKGHSHVYWYRQLPEEGLKFMVYLQKENIIDESGMPKERFSAEFPKEGPSILRIQQVVRGDSAAYFCASSRLQAGTPYEQYFGPGTRLTVT.

This clonotype occurred a few times. CDR3 sequence reads: CASTFGRSSYEQYF. CDR3 DNA sequence: TGTGCCAGCACTTTCGGCAGGAGCTCCTACGAGCAGTACTTC. V usage is TRBV2 and J usage is TRBJ2-7, with D unclear. V dropped 7 bases and J dropped 0 bases, with 13 bases sitting between them. The length of the CDR3 is 14 residues. The germline V gene encodes CDR1 SNHLY and CDR2 FYNNEI.

This clonotype was seen many times. The chain carries TRBV3-1 and TRBJ2-3, with D perhaps given as TRBD1 or TRBD2 (5 bases each). The CDR3 covers 13 residues. Germline lookup yields CDR1 LGHDT and CDR2 YNNKEL (reference sequence). The V gene lost 3 bases and the J gene lost 8 bases, with 12 bases spanning the gap. In DNA, the CDR3 is TGTGCCAGCAGCCACGGGGCAGGGTCTACGCAGTATTTT. Translating gives CASSHGAGSTQYF.

This clonotype was recorded only once. A read error may produce the germline difference seen at one junction end. V gene TRBV28 combines with J gene TRBJ2-1; D might be TRBD1 (5 bases). This CDR3 comprises 20 residues. Germline-derived CDR1 and CDR2 are MDHEN and SYDVKM. Here the CDR3 reads CASGFARVADPTTRYHEQFF. The CDR3 region has the DNA TGTGCCAGCGGTTTCGCCAGGGTCGCCGATCCCACTACGAGATATCATGAGCAGTTCTTC.